These 31 T cell receptor beta chains share one sample of origin, sequenced in a study of beta chain features in type 1 diabetes. Study results and limitations: Shorter TCRB CDR3s, moderately but significantly so, marked every one of the four CD4+ subsets in Type 1 diabetes patients.

Their specific antigens are unknown. As every portion of the isolated RNA was reverse transcribed, the sequencing read expressed TCRB transcripts. Some clones are missing from TCRdb's copy, which holds only in-frame ones; the method was immunoSEQ multiplex PCR. The table records hundreds of thousands of clones, around 15% of them present only once. The source material was naive CD4+ T cells from blood. These receptors all stem from a man between 18 and 29 years old with type 1 diabetes.

V usage is TRBV28 and J usage is TRBJ1-2, with a tentative D call TRBD1 (5 bases). The V end lost 4 bases, the J end lost 8 bases, and 11 bases lay between the germline ends. This CDR3 has 12 amino acids. Germline lookup yields CDR1 MDHEN and CDR2 SYDVKM. The CDR3 is CASSSGGKGYTF. In nucleotides, the CDR3 is TGTGCCAGCAGTTCCGGGGGGAAAGGCTACACCTTC.

The rearrangement uses TRBV13 and TRBJ2-5; D is ambiguous. TRBJ2-7 explains the end of the DNA better; the J call may be wrong. CDR1 and CDR2 from the germline V gene are PRHDT and FYEKMQ (reference sequence). CDR3 size: 14 residues. CDR3 coding DNA: TGTGCCAGCAGCCGCCGTCTTAGCTCCTACGAGCAGTACTTC. It translates to CASSRRLSSYEQYF.

This clone showed up just a few times. The chain couples TRBV18 to TRBJ2-5; TRBD2 might be the D (6 bases). Germline loops: CDR1 KGHSH, CDR2 LQKENI. V was cut by 2 bases and J by 10 bases, with 17 bases left in between. The CDR3 covers 14 residues. CDR3 in amino acids: CASSPIGGDVDQYF. The CDR3 nucleotides read TGTGCCAGCTCACCAATCGGGGGTGATGTGGACCAGTACTTC.

This clone was seen a handful of times. The chain employs TRBV19 and TRBJ2-6; D gene uncertain. The ends were cut back, 6 bases at V and 2 bases at J, with 5 bases in the middle. The V gene's germline CDR1 is LNHDA and CDR2 SQIVND (reference sequence). The CDR3 has 13 amino acids. CDR3 loop: CASRTAGANVLTF. The DNA of the CDR3 is TGTGCCAGTAGGACTGCTGGGGCCAACGTCCTGACTTTC.

This clone was detected a few times. J is TRBJ2-7 and V is TRBV10-3; TRBD2 agrees at 13 bases. The CDR3 spans 16 residues. Germline trimming cut 4 bases from V and 5 bases from J; bases unmatched to any gene: 8. Germline V gives CDR1 ENHRY, CDR2 SYGVKD. CDR3 DNA: TGTGCCATCAGTGCACGGACTAGCGGGAGTGGGAACGAGCAGTACTTC. It translates to CAISARTSGSGNEQYF.

There are a few counts of this clone. The gene calls are TRBV15 and TRBJ1-6; D not resolved. The CDR3 length is 13 residues. Germline V lookup: CDR1 LNHNV, CDR2 YYDKDF (reference sequence). V was clipped by 1 base and J by 7 bases, with 5 bases between them. For the CDR3, the DNA is TGTGCCACCAGCAGAGCCGAAAATTCACCCCTCCACTTT. This translates into CATSRAENSPLHF.

The chain joins TRBV4-2 to TRBJ2-3; D assignment may be TRBD1 or TRBD2 (6 bases each). Germline CDR1 is LGHNA and CDR2 is YNFKEQ. This CDR3 has 17 amino acids. The V and J ends lost 4 bases and 4 bases respectively, with 21 bases between them. The CDR3 coding sequence is TGTGCCAGCAGCCTCCCAGGGGCAGGGAGGAAGGCAGATACGCAGTATTTT. Encoded protein: CASSLPGAGRKADTQYF.

This clone has only a few counts. The chain links TRBV28 to TRBJ1-1; D unclear. V lost 8 bases to trimming and J lost 0 bases, with 16 bases between them. This CDR3 spans 15 amino acids. Germline V gives CDR1 MDHEN, CDR2 SYDVKM. The CDR3 nucleotides read TGTGCCAGCCCTCCTACGGGCAGATTGAACACTGAAGCTTTCTTT. Translated, it gives CASPPTGRLNTEAFF. The full variable domain, its missing parts supplied by reference TRBV28 and TRBJ1-1, is DVKVTQSSRYLVKRTGEKVFLECVQDMDHENMFWYRQDPGLGLRLIYFSYDVKMKEKGDIPEGYSVSREKKERFSLILESASTNQTSMYLCASPPTGRLNTEAFFGQGTRLTVV.

V usage is TRBV25-1 and J usage is TRBJ2-1, with TRBD1 matching over 7 bases. With V trimmed by 2 bases and J by 3 bases, 10 bases remained unmatched. The CDR3 spans 17 residues. In germline, CDR1 is MGHDK, CDR2 SYGVNS. This CDR3 is CASSEHGAQGNYNEQFF. The DNA for the CDR3 is TGTGCCAGCAGTGAACATGGGGCACAGGGGAACTACAATGAGCAGTTCTTC.

J is TRBJ2-7 and V is TRBV7-9, with TRBD2 as a possible D gene (7 bases). CDR3 length: 14 residues. Germline assignment: CDR1 SEHNR and CDR2 FQNEAQ (reference sequence). V was pared by 7 bases and J by 5 bases, with 18 bases between. CDR3 residues: CASNKLGGLNEQYF. CDR3 DNA sequence: TGTGCCAGCAACAAATTGGGGGGGCTGAACGAGCAGTACTTC. The whole variable domain, filled in from reference TRBV7-9 and TRBJ2-7, reads DTGVSQNPRHKITKRGQNVTFRCDPISEHNRLYWYRQTLGQGPEFLTYFQNEAQLEKSRLLSDRFSAERPKGSFSTLEIQRTEQGDSAMYLCASNKLGGLNEQYFGPGTRLTVT.

This chain uses TRBV11-2 with TRBJ2-1; the match to TRBD2 covers 10 bases. The length of the CDR3 is 16 residues. CDR1 is SGHAT and CDR2 is FQNNGV in the germline V gene. V lost 4 bases, J lost 2 bases, and 5 bases stayed unmatched. The CDR3 region is CASSSIAGGTYNEQFF. Written as DNA, the CDR3 is TGTGCCAGCAGCTCGATAGCGGGAGGAACCTACAATGAGCAGTTCTTC. The whole variable domain, remainder taken from reference TRBV11-2 and TRBJ2-1, is EAGVAQSPRYKIIEKRQSVAFWCNPISGHATLYWYQQILGQGPKLLIQFQNNGVVDDSQLPKDRFSAERLKGVDSTLKIQPAKLEDSAVYLCASSSIAGGTYNEQFFGPGTRLTVL.

This clone was found a few times. The V call is TRBV5-6, the J call TRBJ2-7; D is unclear. This CDR3 contains 15 residues. V lost 5 bases, J lost 3 bases, and 18 bases lay in between. CDR1 SGHDT and CDR2 YYEEEE come from the germline V gene. The CDR3 sequence: CASSLVGTLSYEQYF. Written as DNA, the CDR3 is TGTGCCAGCAGTCTCGTAGGTACGCTAAGCTACGAGCAGTACTTC.

V and J are TRBV18 and TRBJ2-3; D is possibly TRBD2 (5 bases). Germline CDR1 and CDR2: KGHSH and LQKENI. The CDR3 runs 15 residues. Trimming pared 2 bases from V and 2 bases from J, leaving 11 bases between. CDR3: CASSPVLVLTDTQYF. For the CDR3, the DNA is TGTGCCAGCTCACCAGTACTAGTCCTCACAGATACGCAGTATTTT.

This clone was seen only a few times. CDR3 protein: CASHRGRTEAFF. The CDR3 region has the DNA TGTGCCAGTCACAGGGGGCGGACTGAAGCTTTCTTT. This chain links TRBV7-9 with TRBJ1-1; 9 bases are shared with TRBD1. Unmatched junction bases numbered 4, after V lost 9 bases and J lost 5 bases. This CDR3 contains 12 residues. Germline V lookup: CDR1 SEHNR, CDR2 FQNEAQ (reference sequence).

This chain uses TRBV10-3 with TRBJ2-2; possible D gene TRBD1, 6 bases. Per germline, CDR1 ENHRY and CDR2 SYGVKD. Trimming cost V 4 bases and J 6 bases, with 9 bases left between them. This CDR3 has 13 amino acids. The CDR3 region has the DNA TGTGCCATCAGTGCGGACAGTCCCGGGGAGCTGTTTTTT. This translates into CAISADSPGELFF.

The J gene is TRBJ2-4, the V gene TRBV30; perhaps TRBD1 as D (6 bases). Germline CDR1 is GTSNPN and CDR2 is SVGIG (reference sequence). The length of the CDR3 is 15 residues. DNA for the CDR3: TGTGCTATGGAGCAGCAGGGGAGTAGCAAAAACATTCAGTACTTC. It is translated as CAMEQQGSSKNIQYF.

The chain employs TRBV30 and TRBJ2-7; possibly TRBD2 for D (5 bases). Germline lookup yields CDR1 GTSNPN and CDR2 SVGIG (reference sequence). This CDR3 is 13 amino acids long. V was trimmed by 4 bases and J by 7 bases, leaving 17 bases between them. The CDR3 loop reads CAWTTRGGREQYF. The CDR3 DNA reads TGTGCCTGGACGACACGGGGTGGGCGGGAGCAGTACTTC.

The CDR3 sequence is CAWSVLGTVNEKLFF. In DNA form, the CDR3 reads TGTGCCTGGAGTGTACTCGGGACAGTAAATGAAAAACTGTTTTTT. The J gene is TRBJ1-4, the V gene TRBV30; 7 bases line up with TRBD1. The CDR3 consists of 15 residues. Looked up from germline, CDR1 is GTSNPN and CDR2 is SVGIG (reference sequence). V was clipped by 0 bases and J by 5 bases; unmatched bases: 6.

This clone was observed a handful of times. The chain is built from TRBV5-1 and TRBJ2-3, with a tentative D call TRBD2 (6 bases). Germline CDR1 SGHRS, CDR2 YFSETQ. The CDR3 runs to 17 residues. V was shortened by 0 bases and J by 0 bases, with 14 bases between the two germline ends. For the CDR3, the DNA is TGCGCCAGCAGCTTGGAAGGTAGCGGCTCTAGCACAGATACGCAGTATTTT. Amino acid sequence: CASSLEGSGSSTDTQYF. Together with reference TRBV5-1 and TRBJ2-3, the CDR3 gives the full variable domain: KAGVTQTPRYLIKTRGQQVTLSCSPISGHRSVSWYQQTPGQGLQFLFEYFSETQRNKGNFPGRFSGRQFSNSRSEMNVSTLELGDSALYLCASSLEGSGSSTDTQYFGPGTRLTVL.

This clone was seen a handful of times. The V call is TRBV6-4, the J call TRBJ2-3; no reliable D call. The germline CDR1 and CDR2 sequences are MRHNA and SNTAGT. V was shortened by 4 bases and J by 4 bases, with 9 bases between the two germline ends. This CDR3 has 13 amino acids. The CDR3 DNA reads as TGTGCCAGCAGTGTTCAGAACTCAGATACGCAGTATTTT. This gives the protein CASSVQNSDTQYF.

Comment on this clone: One junction end does not reproduce the germline sequence, and a read error may be involved. The chain recombines TRBV29-1 with TRBJ1-1, with TRBD1 matching 8 bases. The CDR3 has 12 amino acids. CDR1 SQVTM and CDR2 ANQGSEA come from the germline V gene. CDR3 sequence (DNA): TGCAGCGCTGACAGGGGAGACACTAAAGCTTTCTTT. Translating it yields CSADRGDTKAFF.

This chain connects TRBV7-9 to TRBJ2-7, with TRBD2 matching 10 bases. The CDR3 is 15 amino acids. Germline CDR1 and CDR2: SEHNR and FQNEAQ (reference sequence). V trimming: 4 bases; J trimming: 3 bases; junction bases outside the gene matches: 6. CDR3 in amino acids: CASSSLAGDHYEQYF. In DNA form, the CDR3 reads TGTGCCAGCAGCTCGCTAGCGGGAGATCACTACGAGCAGTACTTC.

V usage is TRBV9 and J usage is TRBJ2-5, with 13 bases fitting TRBD2. Germline V gives CDR1 SGDLS, CDR2 YYNGEE. The CDR3 has 18 residues. J was trimmed by 4 bases and V by 0 bases; bases with no gene match: 9. CDR3 DNA: TGTGCCAGCAGCGTAGAAACGTCACTAGCGGGAGGGCGAGAGACCCAGTACTTC. The encoded protein is CASSVETSLAGGRETQYF.

The table lists this clone with a few counts. The chain joins TRBV30 to TRBJ2-3; TRBD1 might be the D (5 bases). Germline V gives CDR1 GTSNPN, CDR2 SVGIG (reference sequence). V was pared by 0 bases and J by 2 bases, with 12 bases between. The CDR3 has 15 amino acids. CDR3 DNA: TGTGCCTGGAGTGTACAGGCAGGATCCACAGATACGCAGTATTTT. It translates to CAWSVQAGSTDTQYF.

The CDR3 loop reads CASKYPRLNTEAFF. The CDR3 bases are TGTGCCAGCAAATACCCGCGGTTGAACACTGAAGCTTTCTTT. This chain uses TRBV2 with TRBJ1-1, with D unclear. The ends were cut back, 7 bases at V and 0 bases at J, with 12 bases in the middle. CDR1 SNHLY and CDR2 FYNNEI come from the germline V gene. The CDR3 covers 14 residues. The complete variable domain, with remaining parts taken from reference TRBV2 and TRBJ1-1, reads EPEVTQTPSHQVTQMGQEVILRCVPISNHLYFYWYRQILGQKVEFLVSFYNNEISEKSEIFDDQFSVERPDGSNFTLKIRSTKLEDSAMYFCASKYPRLNTEAFFGQGTRLTVV.

The J gene is TRBJ2-7, the V gene TRBV7-2; either TRBD1 or TRBD2 may fit D (5 bases each). Trimming left V 5 bases short and J 3 bases short, with 17 bases between. The V gene's germline CDR1 is SGHTA and CDR2 FQGNSA. The length of the CDR3 is 15 residues. The CDR3 region has the DNA TGTGCCAGCAGCCCCCTTGGGGGATCGAACTACGAGCAGTACTTC. It codes for CASSPLGGSNYEQYF.

For the CDR3, the DNA is TGCGCCAGCAGCCCCGGGGTAGCCACCACCGGGGAGCTGTTTTTT. This codes for CASSPGVATTGELFF. V gene TRBV5-1 combines with J gene TRBJ2-2; D might be TRBD2 (5 bases). Trimming took 4 bases from V and 4 from J, leaving 14 bases between them. The CDR3 has 15 amino acids. Germline V gene sequence: CDR1 SGHRS, CDR2 YFSETQ.

This rearrangement joins TRBV28 to TRBJ1-2, with 7 bases fitting TRBD1. This CDR3 has 13 amino acids. J was trimmed by 5 bases and V by 7 bases; bases with no gene match: 7. Germline CDR1 MDHEN, CDR2 SYDVKM. CDR3 sequence: CASTQGGSYGYTF. CDR3 nucleotides: TGTGCCAGCACCCAGGGGGGGTCGTATGGCTACACCTTC.

This rearrangement joins TRBV29-1 to TRBJ2-1, with TRBD2 matching 8 bases. The germline CDR1 and CDR2 sequences are SQVTM and ANQGSEA. The CDR3 covers 14 residues. Trimming took 4 bases from V and 9 from J; bases not matched to a gene: 11. The CDR3 coding sequence is TGCAGCGTTGTGTGGCTAGCGGGTTGGGTTGAGCAGTTCTTC. Amino acid sequence: CSVVWLAGWVEQFF.

This clone occurred a few times. The chain couples TRBV14 to TRBJ2-3; 8 bases fit TRBD1. Germline loops: CDR1 SGHDN, CDR2 FVKESK. V gave up 1 base and J gave up 3 bases; unmatched junction bases: 3. CDR3 size: 15 residues. The CDR3 region has the DNA TGTGCCAGCAGCCAAGGGACAGGGCGGACAGATACGCAGTATTTT. Its translation: CASSQGTGRTDTQYF. Complete variable domain (other parts from reference TRBV14 and TRBJ2-3): EAGVTQFPSHSVIEKGQTVTLRCDPISGHDNLYWYRRVMGKEIKFLLHFVKESKQDESGMPNNRFLAERTGGTYSTLKVQPAELEDSGVYFCASSQGTGRTDTQYFGPGTRLTVL.

This clone was detected only a few times. The chain is built from TRBV30 and TRBJ1-5, with D possibly TRBD1 on 5 matching bases. Trimming left V 1 base short and J 6 bases short, with 7 bases between. Germline-derived CDR1 and CDR2 are GTSNPN and SVGIG (reference sequence). This CDR3 spans 12 amino acids. CDR3 protein: CAWSGQSQPQHF. The CDR3 DNA reads as TGTGCCTGGAGTGGACAGTCTCAGCCCCAGCATTTT.